The text below deals with one T cell receptor (beta chain). These data come from a study of blood T cell repertoires in COVID-19. As for the study in general: Samples taken during acute and convalescent COVID-19 were collected in the United States, Italy and Spain.

The germline gives CDR1 SGHRS, CDR2 YFSETQ. There are 16 residues in the CDR3. Trimming cost V 3 bases and J 12 bases; bases outside gene matches: 11. Per the study methods: How many nucleated cells were present was estimated from reference gene primer amplification. Profiling relied on immunoSEQ multiplex PCR, and the TCRdb table lists in-frame clones only, not all of them. V, J and clone size were drawn from that table, and D and trimming were deduced from the DNA. The sample has roughly 53,000 clones; 60% to 85% are singletons. The chain has TRBV5-1 and TRBJ2-1; 14 bases align to TRBD2. The sequence was obtained from a man aged 45 to 65 with active or convalescent COVID-19. The specimen sequenced was peripheral blood. This chain's CDR3 is CASSSVPGLAGEGQFF. The DNA for the CDR3 is TGCGCCAGCAGCTCAGTACCGGGACTAGCGGGAGAGGGGCAGTTCTTC.